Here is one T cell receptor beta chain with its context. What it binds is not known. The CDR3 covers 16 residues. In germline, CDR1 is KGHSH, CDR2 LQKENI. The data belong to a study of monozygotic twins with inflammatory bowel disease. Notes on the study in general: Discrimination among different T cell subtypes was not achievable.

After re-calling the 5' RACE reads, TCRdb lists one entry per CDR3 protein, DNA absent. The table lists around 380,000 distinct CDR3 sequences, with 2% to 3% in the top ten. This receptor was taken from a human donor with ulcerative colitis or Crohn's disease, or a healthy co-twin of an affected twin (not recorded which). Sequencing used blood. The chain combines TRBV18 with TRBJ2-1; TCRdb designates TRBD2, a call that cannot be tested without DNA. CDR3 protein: CASSPVEGGRANEQFF. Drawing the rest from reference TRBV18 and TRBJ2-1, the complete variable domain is NAGVMQNPRHLVRRRGQEARLRCSPMKGHSHVYWYRQLPEEGLKFMVYLQKENIIDESGMPKERFSAEFPKEGPSILRIQQVVRGDSAAYFCASSPVEGGRANEQFFGPGTRLTVL.